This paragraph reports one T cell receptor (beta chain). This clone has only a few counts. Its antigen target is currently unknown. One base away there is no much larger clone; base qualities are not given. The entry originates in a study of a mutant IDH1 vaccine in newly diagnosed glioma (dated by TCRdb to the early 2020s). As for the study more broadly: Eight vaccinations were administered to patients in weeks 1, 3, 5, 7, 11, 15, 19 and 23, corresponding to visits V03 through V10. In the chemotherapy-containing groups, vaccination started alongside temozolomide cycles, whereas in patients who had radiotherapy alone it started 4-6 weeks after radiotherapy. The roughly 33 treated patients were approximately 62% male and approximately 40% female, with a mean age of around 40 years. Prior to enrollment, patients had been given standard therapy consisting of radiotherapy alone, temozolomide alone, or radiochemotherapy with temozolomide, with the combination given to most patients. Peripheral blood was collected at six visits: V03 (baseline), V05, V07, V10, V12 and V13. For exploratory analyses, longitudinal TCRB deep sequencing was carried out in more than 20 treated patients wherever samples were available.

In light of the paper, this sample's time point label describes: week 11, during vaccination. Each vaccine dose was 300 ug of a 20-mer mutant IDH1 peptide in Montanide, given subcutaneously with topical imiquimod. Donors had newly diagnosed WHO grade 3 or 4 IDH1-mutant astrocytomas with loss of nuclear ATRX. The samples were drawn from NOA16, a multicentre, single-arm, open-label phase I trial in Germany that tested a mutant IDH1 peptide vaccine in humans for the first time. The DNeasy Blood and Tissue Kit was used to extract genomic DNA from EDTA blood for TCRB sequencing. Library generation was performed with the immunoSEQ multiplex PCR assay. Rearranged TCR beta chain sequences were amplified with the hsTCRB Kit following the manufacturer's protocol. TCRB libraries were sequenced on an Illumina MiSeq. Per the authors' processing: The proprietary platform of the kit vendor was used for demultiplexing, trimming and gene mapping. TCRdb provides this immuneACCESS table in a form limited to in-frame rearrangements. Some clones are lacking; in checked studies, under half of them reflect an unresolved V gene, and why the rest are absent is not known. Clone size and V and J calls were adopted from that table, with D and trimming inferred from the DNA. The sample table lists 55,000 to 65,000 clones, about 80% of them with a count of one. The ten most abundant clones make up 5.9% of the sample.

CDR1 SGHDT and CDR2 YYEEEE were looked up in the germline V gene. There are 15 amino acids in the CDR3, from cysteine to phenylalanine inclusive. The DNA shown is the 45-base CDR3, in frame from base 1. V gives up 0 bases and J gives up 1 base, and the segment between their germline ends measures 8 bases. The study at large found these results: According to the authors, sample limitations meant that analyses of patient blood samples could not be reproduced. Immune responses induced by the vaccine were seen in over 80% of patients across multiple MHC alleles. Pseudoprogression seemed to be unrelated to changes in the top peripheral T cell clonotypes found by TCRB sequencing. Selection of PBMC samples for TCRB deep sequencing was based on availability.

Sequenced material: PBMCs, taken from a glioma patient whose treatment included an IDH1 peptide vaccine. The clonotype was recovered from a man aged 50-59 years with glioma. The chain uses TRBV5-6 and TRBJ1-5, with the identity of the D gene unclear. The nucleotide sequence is TGTGCCAGCAGCTTGGTGGGCCAGAGCAATCAGCCCCAGCATTTT. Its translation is CASSLVGQSNQPQHF.